Listed here are 26 T cell receptor beta chains from one sample, sequenced in a study of early T cells in non-severe SARS-CoV-2 infection. TCRdb re-analysed the 5' RACE reads in MiXCR, keeping a single row per CDR3 protein. The sample lists 80,000 to 100,000 distinct CDR3 sequences, around 13% occurring once. The sample was whole blood. The origin of the receptors is an adult who was a healthcare worker with PCR-confirmed SARS-CoV-2 infection or an uninfected control (not recorded which).

There are a few counts of this clonotype. The CDR3 coding sequence is TGTGCCAGCAGTTACGTGCTAGCGGGGGGCAGGGAGCAGTTCTTC. It codes for CASSYVLAGGREQFF. V and J are TRBV28 and TRBJ2-1; 11 bases are shared with TRBD2. The CDR3 totals 15 residues. Germline CDR1 and CDR2: MDHEN and SYDVKM. The V segment lost 4 bases and the J segment 10 bases; nucleotides outside the gene matches: 9.

This clonotype was observed a single time. This chain uses TRBV5-8 with TRBJ2-7; no reliable D call. The V and J ends lost 4 bases and 5 bases respectively, with 22 bases between them. This CDR3 has 16 amino acids. The V gene's germline CDR1 is SGHTS and CDR2 YDEGEE. The CDR3 bases are TGTGCCAGCAGCCGAACCCACCCCAGTGGGCGCGACGAGCAGTACTTC. This encodes CASSRTHPSGRDEQYF.

There are a few counts of this clonotype. The rearrangement links TRBV4-3 to TRBJ1-2; possibly TRBD1 for D (5 bases). The CDR3 totals 17 residues. The germline V and J ends were trimmed by 0 bases and 4 bases, with 18 bases remaining between them. The V gene's germline CDR1 is LGHNA and CDR2 YSLEER. In DNA form, the CDR3 reads TGCGCCAGCAGCCAAGATGCAGCAGGGCTCGGGCGCTATGGCTACACCTTC. Translating it yields CASSQDAAGLGRYGYTF.

The chain combines TRBV5-4 with TRBJ2-1; TRBD2 aligns across 15 bases. Germline V CDR1 and CDR2: SGHNT, YYREEE (reference sequence). With V trimmed by 4 bases and J by 0 bases, 5 bases remained unmatched. The CDR3 sequence is 18 residues long. CDR3 coding DNA: TGTGCCAGCAGCCCGGGACTAGCGGGGGGACACTCCTACAATGAGCAGTTCTTC. It is translated as CASSPGLAGGHSYNEQFF.

The V gene is TRBV11-2, the J gene TRBJ1-1; D is unclear. V lost 0 bases and J 5 bases, leaving 13 bases between the germline ends. CDR3 size: 15 residues. Germline CDR1 reads SGHAT; CDR2 reads FQNNGV. CDR3 nucleotide sequence: TGTGCCAGCAGCTTAGAGTCAAGGGTGAGGACTGAAGCTTTCTTT. It is translated as CASSLESRVRTEAFF.

This clonotype was counted a few times. The V gene is TRBV4-3, the J gene TRBJ2-1; TRBD1 matches at 8 bases. CDR3 size: 15 residues. V was pared by 4 bases and J by 2 bases, with 4 bases of the junction left unmatched. The germline CDR1 and CDR2 sequences are LGHNA and YSLEER. The chain's CDR3 is CASSPTGGAYNEQFF. The CDR3 coding sequence is TGCGCCAGCAGCCCCACAGGGGGAGCCTACAATGAGCAGTTCTTC.

This clonotype was counted between two and nine times. The CDR3 is CSVDLDRGAGYTF. The CDR3 nucleotides are TGCAGCGTCGACTTGGACAGGGGCGCTGGCTACACCTTC. The chain joins TRBV29-1 to TRBJ1-2, with 9 bases that match TRBD1. The CDR3 consists of 13 residues. Unmatched junction bases numbered 9, after V lost 6 bases and J lost 7 bases. The V gene's germline CDR1 is SQVTM and CDR2 ANQGSEA.

This clonotype was detected ten times or more. The CDR3 nucleotides are TGTGCCAGCACTCAGGGGACTGAAGCTTTCTTT. This gives the protein CASTQGTEAFF. The chain employs TRBV28 and TRBJ1-1, with D possibly being TRBD1 (6 bases). Trimming took 7 bases from V and 5 from J, leaving 8 bases between them. This CDR3 has 11 residues. Germline V CDR1 and CDR2: MDHEN, SYDVKM.

V is TRBV4-1 and J is TRBJ1-6; 9 nucleotides match TRBD1. Germline V gene data show CDR1 as MGHRA and CDR2 as YSYEKL. The CDR3 totals 14 residues. J lost 9 bases, V lost 7 bases, and 7 bases had no gene match. CDR3 sequence reads: CASKGGTGLSPLHF. The CDR3 DNA follows: TGCGCCAGCAAGGGGGGGACAGGGCTTTCACCCCTCCACTTT.

The rearrangement links TRBV7-9 to TRBJ2-3; 12 bases are a match to TRBD2. Germline CDR1 SEHNR, CDR2 FQNEAQ (reference sequence). The junction had 5 bases not matched to a gene; V was cut back by 1 base and J by 0 bases. This CDR3 region has 18 residues. The chain's CDR3 is CASSLEIGLAGSTDTQYF. CDR3 in DNA: TGTGCCAGCAGCTTAGAGATCGGACTAGCGGGGAGCACAGATACGCAGTATTTT.

V is TRBV27 and J is TRBJ2-3; 9 bases match TRBD1. After removal of 5 bases from V and 3 bases from J, the junction contained 15 bases not matched to a gene. The CDR3 length is 18 residues. Germline CDR1 reads MNHEY; CDR2 reads SMNVEV (reference sequence). DNA for the CDR3: TGTGCCAGCAGTCCCTTATCGGCCCAGACAGGGGGTACAGATACGCAGTATTTT. Amino acid sequence: CASSPLSAQTGGTDTQYF.

V gene TRBV20-1 combines with J gene TRBJ2-1; 8 nucleotides align to TRBD2. CDR1 and CDR2 (germline): DFQATT, SNEGSKA (reference sequence). J lost 8 bases, V lost 6 bases, and 9 bases had no gene match. The CDR3 contains 13 residues. CDR3 sequence (DNA): TGCAGTGCCCGTGCGGGGGGAGGGGATGAGCAGTTCTTC. It specifies CSARAGGGDEQFF.

This clonotype was seen a few times. The CDR3 is CAIRGLGETQYF. The CDR3 region has the DNA TGTGCCATCAGAGGACTGGGAGAGACCCAGTACTTC. This chain links TRBV10-3 with TRBJ2-5; a possible D gene is TRBD2 (5 bases). The CDR3 sequence is 12 residues long. V was cut by 6 bases and J by 4 bases, with 9 bases left in between. The germline V gene encodes CDR1 ENHRY and CDR2 SYGVKD.

This clonotype was picked up a small number of times. The chain uses TRBV7-2 and TRBJ2-3; perhaps TRBD1 as D (6 bases). The CDR3 spans 16 residues. The V gene lost 0 bases and the J gene lost 1 base, with 11 bases spanning the gap. From germline, CDR1 is SGHTA and CDR2 FQGNSA. CDR3 loop: CASSLAPGQRTDTQYF. The CDR3 DNA reads as TGTGCCAGCAGCTTAGCGCCGGGACAACGCACAGATACGCAGTATTTT. Full variable domain (rest looked up from reference TRBV7-2 and TRBJ2-3): GAGVSQSPSNKVTEKGKDVELRCDPISGHTALYWYRQSLGQGLEFLIYFQGNSAPDKSGLPSDRFSAERTGGSVSTLTIQRTQQEDSAVYLCASSLAPGQRTDTQYFGPGTRLTVL.

This clonotype has just a few counts. This chain connects TRBV5-6 to TRBJ1-1; 8 nucleotides match TRBD1. Germline assignment: CDR1 SGHDT and CDR2 YYEEEE. The CDR3 runs to 17 residues. V dropped 0 bases and J dropped 3; count of bases not matched to a gene: 10. CDR3 sequence (DNA): TGTGCCAGCAGCTTGGTCGGAGACAGGGGATTTCACACTGAAGCTTTCTTT. Translation: CASSLVGDRGFHTEAFF.

This clonotype was observed many times. The CDR3 DNA is TGCGCCAGCAGCTTGGATGGGACAGGCCCAGATACGCAGTATTTT. Translating gives CASSLDGTGPDTQYF. V and J are TRBV5-1 and TRBJ2-3, with 8 bases identical to TRBD1. With 0 bases clipped from V and 4 bases from J, the junction kept 4 bases outside the gene matches. From germline, CDR1 is SGHRS and CDR2 YFSETQ. CDR3 length: 15 amino acids.

This clonotype has more than one count but fewer than ten. The genes are TRBV4-2 and TRBJ2-3; D is possibly TRBD1 or TRBD2 (5 bases each). CDR1 is LGHNA, CDR2 YNFKEQ, per germline. The CDR3 is 15 amino acids. Between the trimmed V and J ends, which lost 1 base and 5 bases, there was a span of 13 bases. The CDR3 DNA reads as TGTGCCAGCAGCCAAGGGCCGGGGCCCGTAGATACGCAGTATTTT. Residues: CASSQGPGPVDTQYF.

This clonotype was observed a handful of times. The chain recombines TRBV6-5 with TRBJ2-5, with D tentatively TRBD1 (6 bases). There are 15 residues in the CDR3. V gave up 6 bases and J gave up 1 base, with 15 bases separating them. CDR1 MNHEY and CDR2 SVGAGI come from the germline V gene. CDR3 bases: TGTGCCAGCAGACCACCTACAGGGCTCCAAGAGACCCAGTACTTC. It is translated as CASRPPTGLQETQYF.

This clonotype was seen only a few times. J is TRBJ2-5 and V is TRBV9; D remains unclear. Germline V gives CDR1 SGDLS, CDR2 YYNGEE. V was pared by 0 bases and J by 5 bases, with 8 bases between. This CDR3 is built from 13 residues. In DNA, the CDR3 is TGTGCCAGCAGCGTAGCTACTGGGGAGACCCAGTACTTC. Translated: CASSVATGETQYF.

A single count supports this clonotype. The chain combines TRBV10-3 with TRBJ1-2; no definite D call. Trimming stripped 0 bases from V and 1 base from J, with 9 bases between. The CDR3 covers 15 residues. Germline CDR1 reads ENHRY; CDR2 reads SYGVKD. The CDR3 region is CAISESVRDNYGYTF. CDR3 nucleotide sequence: TGTGCCATCAGTGAGTCCGTACGGGATAACTATGGCTACACCTTC.

The chain carries TRBV11-2 and TRBJ1-4, with D tentatively TRBD1 (6 bases). V lost 7 bases to trimming and J lost 8 bases, with 20 bases between them. CDR3 length: 15 amino acids. Germline CDR1 reads SGHAT; CDR2 reads FQNNGV. The CDR3, as DNA: TGTGCCAGCATCCAATCGACAGGCCGTGGGGAAAAACTGTTTTTT. Protein product: CASIQSTGRGEKLFF.

This clonotype was seen a handful of times. The J gene is TRBJ2-7, the V gene TRBV6-2 or TRBV6-3; unclear D gene. V was pared by 6 bases and J by 4 bases, with 19 bases between. This CDR3 has 15 amino acids. Germline CDR1 MNHEY, CDR2 SVGEGT. For the CDR3, the DNA is TGTGCCAGCAGCCCCGATCGGCCATCCCTGTACGAGCAGTACTTC. Protein product: CASSPDRPSLYEQYF.

This clonotype was detected ten times or more. This sequence joins TRBV5-4 and TRBJ2-5, with D maybe TRBD1 (5 bases). V shed 0 bases and J shed 0 bases, with 6 bases lying between them. CDR1 and CDR2 from the germline V gene are SGHNT and YYREEE (reference sequence). The CDR3 runs to 14 residues. Written as DNA, the CDR3 is TGTGCCAGCAGCTTGGACAGGTACCAAGAGACCCAGTACTTC. It translates to CASSLDRYQETQYF.

The table lists this clonotype with many counts. The chain is built from TRBV28 and TRBJ2-1; D is possibly TRBD1 (6 bases). Germline V gene sequence: CDR1 MDHEN, CDR2 SYDVKM. Trimming took 3 bases from V and 4 from J, leaving 10 bases between them. This CDR3 spans 14 amino acids. CDR3 coding DNA: TGTGCCAGCAGTTTTGACAGGACATACAATGAGCAGTTCTTC. Translating it yields CASSFDRTYNEQFF.

In this sample, this clonotype turned up a few times. The V call is TRBV20-1, the J call TRBJ2-5; 9 nucleotides line up with TRBD1. Germline V lookup: CDR1 DFQATT, CDR2 SNEGSKA (reference sequence). Trimming cost V 0 bases and J 3 bases; bases outside gene matches: 8. The CDR3 covers 16 residues. CDR3 coding DNA: TGCAGTGCTAGAGACTCCCGGGACAGGGAAAAAGAGACCCAGTACTTC. Amino acid sequence: CSARDSRDREKETQYF.

This clonotype has a count of ten or more. The CDR3 DNA reads as TGTGCCAGCACCATGGGAGGCGCCTACGAGCAGTACTTC. Protein product: CASTMGGAYEQYF. The V and J genes are TRBV28 and TRBJ2-7; D perhaps matches TRBD2 (6 bases). V lost 7 bases and J 2 bases, leaving 12 bases between the germline ends. The CDR3 sequence is 13 residues long. The V gene's germline CDR1 is MDHEN and CDR2 SYDVKM.